Listed below are T cell receptor beta chains from one sample, sequenced in a study of T cell responses to AZD1222 COVID-19 vaccine. The repertoire was sequenced with immunoSEQ multiplex PCR; TCRdb's copy has only in-frame clones and lacks some. The sample has under 80,000 clones; around 82% are singletons. The sample was peripheral blood, taken 28 days after the second AZD1222 dose. The receptors were sampled from an adult who received the AZD1222 COVID-19 vaccine. CDR3s include the opening cysteine and the closing phenylalanine or tryptophan. A D gene is named only where the DNA matches it firmly. For some rows the clone size is stated as once, few or many, or as a class when expanded; others skip it.

size,V,J,D,CDR3,DNA
NA,TRBV28,TRBJ2-1,NA,CASSLNGQQFF,TGTGCCAGCAGTTTAAACGGACAGCAGTTCTTC
NA,TRBV29-1,TRBJ2-3,NA,CSVVGGPYTDTQYF,TGCAGCGTTGTGGGCGGGCCTTACACAGATACGCAGTATTTT
few,TRBV3-1/TRBV3-2,TRBJ2-1,TRBD2,CASSRTSSGRGNEQFF,TGTGCCAGCAGCCGGACGTCTAGCGGGAGAGGTAATGAGCAGTTCTTC
NA,TRBV11-2,TRBJ2-1,TRBD2,CASSLLFSGSNEQFF,TGTGCCAGCAGCTTACTGTTCAGCGGGAGCAATGAGCAGTTCTTC
NA,TRBV2,TRBJ2-1,NA,CASSVRRLEYNEQFF,TGTGCCAGCAGTGTAAGGCGACTGGAATACAATGAGCAGTTCTTC
NA,TRBV3-1/TRBV3-2,TRBJ2-1,TRBD1,CASSQSTGNEQFF,TGTGCCAGCAGCCAATCGACAGGGAATGAGCAGTTCTTC
NA,TRBV29-1,TRBJ1-2,NA,CSVDADRSYGYTF,TGCAGCGTTGATGCAGACAGAAGCTATGGCTACACCTTC
NA,TRBV7-2,TRBJ1-5,NA,CASSVYRAPFVAQHF,TGTGCCAGCAGCGTCTACAGGGCTCCTTTTGTGGCCCAGCATTTT
NA,TRBV19,TRBJ2-7,NA,CASSSEKARGSYEQYF,TGTGCCAGTAGTAGTGAGAAAGCCCGGGGCTCCTACGAGCAGTACTTC
NA,TRBV12-3/TRBV12-4,TRBJ1-5,NA,CASSSSDQPQHF,TGTGCCAGCAGTTCTTCTGATCAGCCCCAGCATTTT
NA,TRBV7-8,TRBJ2-1,TRBD2,CASSLPGLASPEQFF,TGTGCCAGCAGCTTACCGGGACTAGCGAGCCCTGAGCAGTTCTTC
once,TRBV6-1,TRBJ1-1,NA,CASSEQGSEAFF,TGTGCCAGCAGTGAACAAGGGTCTGAAGCTTTCTTT
NA,TRBV4-3,TRBJ2-1,NA,CASSHAEGRGPNEQFF,TGCGCCAGCAGCCACGCTGAGGGCAGGGGACCTAATGAGCAGTTCTTC
NA,TRBV2,TRBJ2-5,TRBD1,CASSGTTGEETQYF,TGTGCCAGCAGTGGAACGACAGGGGAAGAGACCCAGTACTTC
few,TRBV6-5,TRBJ2-5,TRBD1,CASSTGQGRRETQYF,TGTGCCAGCAGTACAGGACAGGGAAGACGAGAGACCCAGTACTTC
NA,TRBV4-1,TRBJ2-7,NA,CASSQPSGDFFLSYLDEQYF,TGCGCCAGCAGCCAACCCTCGGGGGACTTTTTCTTGAGTTATTTGGACGAGCAGTACTTC
NA,TRBV25-1,TRBJ1-3,NA,CASTPGDTIYF,TGTGCCAGTACGCCCGGGGACACCATATATTTT
NA,TRBV29-1,TRBJ2-7,NA,CSFSGVSYEQYF,TGCAGCTTTTCCGGGGTATCCTACGAGCAGTACTTC
once,TRBV30,TRBJ2-1,NA,CAWSVSFGADNEQFF,NA
NA,TRBV10-3,TRBJ2-1,NA,CAITQTENNEQFF,TGTGCCATCACCCAGACTGAAAACAATGAGCAGTTCTTC
NA,TRBV20-1,TRBJ2-5,NA,CSARVGVTQYF,TGCAGTGCTAGAGTGGGGGTGACCCAGTACTTC
NA,TRBV4-1,TRBJ1-2,NA,CASSMYPGEGSYGYTF,TGCGCCAGCAGTATGTACCCAGGGGAGGGGAGCTATGGCTACACCTTC
NA,TRBV28,TRBJ2-3,TRBD2,CASSPWGREEEDTQYF,TGTGCCAGCAGCCCATGGGGGCGGGAGGAGGAAGATACGCAGTATTTT
NA,TRBV6-5,TRBJ1-3,NA,CVTSRGLSGNTIYF,TGTGTCACCTCGAGGGGTCTTTCTGGAAACACCATATATTTT
NA,TRBV6-5,TRBJ2-5,NA,CASSYSRDRVQETQYF,TGTGCCAGCAGTTACTCGCGGGACAGAGTCCAAGAGACCCAGTACTTC
NA,TRBV9,TRBJ2-6,NA,CASSGSGANVLTF,TGTGCCAGCAGCGGGTCGGGTGCCAACGTCCTGACTTTC